This T cell receptor beta chain was recovered during a study of blood T cell repertoires in COVID-19. Turning to the study itself: From T cells, B-cell-depleted T cells, or PBMCs came the material, which was cDNA or gDNA.

Sequenced by immunoSEQ multiplex PCR; TCRdb stores in-frame clones only, minus some. Here the sample spans 130,000 to 150,000 clones, 80% to 90% being singletons. V lost 6 bases to trimming and J lost 8 bases, with 20 bases between them. The germline V gene has CDR1 MDHEN and CDR2 SYDVKM. The CDR3 length is 16 residues. This clonotype originated in a woman aged 40 to 55 with acute or convalescent COVID-19. The rearrangement links TRBV28 to TRBJ1-6; D gene uncertain. The sequencing sample was made of peripheral blood. The DNA of the CDR3 is TGTGCCAGCAGCCCCATTGCGGCCGATTTTTATTCACCCCTCCACTTT. Residues: CASSPIAADFYSPLHF.